Shown below are 5 T cell receptor beta chains from a single sample sequenced in a study of metastatic and nonmetastatic thyroid tumors. Nobody among the patients had been given any treatment before thyroid surgery. TCRdb re-clonotyped the PCR reads via MiXCR. Here the sample spans 9,000 to 15,000 clones, around a third being singletons. Sequenced sample: tumor tissue. The receptors stem from a female donor with papillary thyroid cancer or a benign thyroid nodule (not recorded which). Some clones in this sample may be carry-over from other donors' samples.

In this sample, this clone turned up a few times. The gene calls are TRBV6-1 and TRBJ1-6; D perhaps matches TRBD1 (6 bases). There are 14 residues in the CDR3. Trimming pared 6 bases from V and 6 bases from J, leaving 12 bases between. Per the germline V gene, CDR1 is MNHNS and CDR2 is SASEGT. The CDR3, as DNA: TGTGCCAGCAGGGCCACAGGGATTAATTCACCCCTCCACTTT. Its protein product is CASRATGINSPLHF.

Worth noting for this clone: Different DNA sequences within this sample yield the same CDR3. CDR3: CASSSTSGGINEQYF. The CDR3 DNA reads TGTGCCAGTAGCTCGACTAGCGGGGGTATCAACGAGCAGTACTTC. The genes are TRBV3-1 and TRBJ2-7, with TRBD2 matching 12 bases. The CDR3 sequence is 15 residues long. Germline CDR1 and CDR2: LGHDT and YNNKEL (reference sequence). The V and J ends lost 9 bases and 5 bases, in that order; junction bases with no gene match: 11.

This clone was counted ten times or more. The chain is built from TRBV9 and TRBJ2-5; TRBD1 is a possible D gene (7 bases). CDR1 and CDR2 from the germline V gene are SGDLS and YYNGEE. V was trimmed by 0 bases and J by 0 bases, leaving 12 bases between them. The CDR3 extends over 16 amino acids. The CDR3 loop is CASSVAAGQYQETQYF. The CDR3 DNA reads TGTGCCAGCAGCGTAGCGGCGGGACAGTACCAAGAGACCCAGTACTTC.

This clone was seen once. This chain joins TRBV20-1 and TRBJ2-1, with D hard to call. Trimming took off 6 bases at V and 10 bases at J, with 13 bases between the two ends. CDR3 length equals 11 residues. Per germline, CDR1 DFQATT and CDR2 SNEGSKA (reference sequence). Here the CDR3 reads CSALSAGEQFF. The CDR3 nucleotides read TGCAGTGCCCTTAGTGCCGGGGAGCAGTTCTTC.

This clone is medium-sized. The sample has other DNA sequences that encode this CDR3 too. The chain joins TRBV6-5 to TRBJ2-3, with 7 bases fitting TRBD2. This CDR3 spans 14 amino acids. V trimming: 2 bases; J trimming: 3 bases; junction bases outside the gene matches: 2. Germline lookup yields CDR1 MNHEY and CDR2 SVGAGI. This CDR3 reads CASSYGGGTDTQYF. In DNA form, the CDR3 reads TGTGCCAGCAGTTACGGGGGGGGGACAGATACGCAGTATTTT.